This T cell receptor beta chain was identified during a study of T cell responses to AZD1222 COVID-19 vaccine. Study-wide results and limits: The study identified only five to seven AZD1222 recipients as seropositive at baseline. The repertoires were collected only after the peak T cell response. Clonal diversity may have been underestimated in mostly white British donors. The reported proportion of spike-specific TCRs targeting unmutated variant regions was nearly half.

V gave up 3 bases and J gave up 8 bases, with 16 bases separating them. Germline assignment: CDR1 MGHDK and CDR2 SYGVNS. The length of the CDR3 is 14 residues. Notes on this clone: The target antigen is unknown.

TCRdb's table, derived via immunoSEQ multiplex PCR, lists solely in-frame clones and lacks some. The sample holds about 69,000 clones, over 65% seen once. This chain uses TRBV25-1 with TRBJ1-2; tentative D call: TRBD1 (5 bases). The sample here was peripheral blood, taken 28 days after the second AZD1222 dose. This TCR was recovered from an adult who received the AZD1222 COVID-19 vaccine. CDR3 nucleotide sequence: TGTGCCAGCAGTGAGGCTGGGGTGGGACGGGGCTACACCTTC. Protein: CASSEAGVGRGYTF.